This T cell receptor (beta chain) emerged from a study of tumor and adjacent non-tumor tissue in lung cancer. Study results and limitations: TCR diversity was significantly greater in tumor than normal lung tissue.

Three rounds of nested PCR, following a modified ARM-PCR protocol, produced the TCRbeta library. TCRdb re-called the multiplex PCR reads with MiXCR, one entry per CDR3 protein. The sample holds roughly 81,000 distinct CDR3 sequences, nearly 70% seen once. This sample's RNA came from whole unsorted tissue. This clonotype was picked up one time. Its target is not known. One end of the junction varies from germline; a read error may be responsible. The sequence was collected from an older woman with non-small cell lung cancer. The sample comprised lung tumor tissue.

The CDR3 is CSASGSGVVRPYKQYF. CDR3 nucleotide sequence: TGCAGTGCTAGCGGCTCGGGGGTGGTGAGGCCCTACAAGCAGTACTTC. This chain joins TRBV20-1 and TRBJ2-7; tentatively, D is TRBD2 (6 bases). Germline CDR1 reads DFQATT; CDR2 reads SNEGSKA (reference sequence). The CDR3 covers 16 residues.